This paragraph reports one T cell receptor (beta chain). Its antigen is currently unknown. CDR1 and CDR2 from the germline V gene are ENHRY and SYGVKD. Trimming pared 2 bases from V and 5 bases from J, leaving 9 bases between. The CDR3 loop spans 13 amino acids. MiXCR was run by TCRdb on the 5' RACE reads, yielding one entry per CDR3 protein. The sample shows 500,000 to 600,000 distinct CDR3 sequences, less than 25% of them seen only once. These data come from a study of identical twins. Study-level findings and limits: Twins' surplus sharing was weaker for beta out-of-frame sequences. Conclusions rested on cross-sectional statistics rather than following the same donors. Memory repertoires lacked the insertion deficit that abundant cord blood beta clonotypes showed.

These same records also appear under a second study, on T cells expressing NK-cell markers. That publication notes: Expanded NKG2C+ T cell clones had unclear HCMV specificity.

This receptor was obtained from a woman aged 18-29 years in good health. V gene TRBV10-3 combines with J gene TRBJ1-2; D remains ambiguous. The sequencing input was CD4+ T cells sorted from blood. CDR3 in amino acids: CAISENTVYGYTF. The CDR3 nucleotides read TGTGCCATCAGTGAGAACACCGTGTATGGCTACACCTTC.